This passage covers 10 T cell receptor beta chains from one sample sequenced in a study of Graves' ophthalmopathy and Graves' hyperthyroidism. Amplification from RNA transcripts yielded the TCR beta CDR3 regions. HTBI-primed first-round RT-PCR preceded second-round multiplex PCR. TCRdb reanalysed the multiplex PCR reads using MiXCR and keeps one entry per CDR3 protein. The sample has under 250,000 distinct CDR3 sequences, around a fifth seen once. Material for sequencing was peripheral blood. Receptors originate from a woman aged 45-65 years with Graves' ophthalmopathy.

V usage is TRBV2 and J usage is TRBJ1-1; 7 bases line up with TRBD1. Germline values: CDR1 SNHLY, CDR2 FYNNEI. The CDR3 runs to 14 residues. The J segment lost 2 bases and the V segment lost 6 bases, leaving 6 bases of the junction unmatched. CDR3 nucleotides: TGTGCCAGCAGGTTCGACAGGGACAACACTGAAGCTTTCTTT. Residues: CASRFDRDNTEAFF.

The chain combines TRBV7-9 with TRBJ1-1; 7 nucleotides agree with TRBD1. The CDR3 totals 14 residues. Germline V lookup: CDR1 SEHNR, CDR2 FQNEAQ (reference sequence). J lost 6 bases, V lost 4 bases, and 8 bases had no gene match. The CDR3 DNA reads TGTGCCAGCAGCTGGGAAACAGGGGTTGCTGAAGCTTTCTTT. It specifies CASSWETGVAEAFF.

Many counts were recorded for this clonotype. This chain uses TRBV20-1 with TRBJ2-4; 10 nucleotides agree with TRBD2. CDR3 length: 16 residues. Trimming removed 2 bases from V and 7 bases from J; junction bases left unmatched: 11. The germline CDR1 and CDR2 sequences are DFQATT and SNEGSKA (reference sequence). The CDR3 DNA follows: TGCAGTGCTAGATGGACCGGGACTAGCGATTTCAACATTCAGTACTTC. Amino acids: CSARWTGTSDFNIQYF.

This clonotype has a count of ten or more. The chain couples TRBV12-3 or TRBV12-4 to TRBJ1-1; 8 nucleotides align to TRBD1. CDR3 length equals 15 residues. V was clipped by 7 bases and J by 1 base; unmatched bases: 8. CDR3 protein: CASKNRQGRNTEAFF. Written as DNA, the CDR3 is TGTGCCAGCAAGAATAGACAGGGGAGGAACACTGAAGCTTTCTTT.

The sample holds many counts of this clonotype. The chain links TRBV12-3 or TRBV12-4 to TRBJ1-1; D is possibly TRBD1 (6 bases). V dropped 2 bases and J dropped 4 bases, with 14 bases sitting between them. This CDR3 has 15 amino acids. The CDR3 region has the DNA TGTGCCAGCAGTTTACAGGGGCGGCGGGTCACTGAAGCTTTCTTT. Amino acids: CASSLQGRRVTEAFF.

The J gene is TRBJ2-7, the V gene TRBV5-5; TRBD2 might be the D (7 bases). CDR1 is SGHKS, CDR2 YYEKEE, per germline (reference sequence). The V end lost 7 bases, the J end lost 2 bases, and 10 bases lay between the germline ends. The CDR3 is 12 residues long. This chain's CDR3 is CASAGGPYEQYF. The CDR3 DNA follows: TGTGCCAGCGCCGGGGGGCCCTACGAGCAGTACTTC. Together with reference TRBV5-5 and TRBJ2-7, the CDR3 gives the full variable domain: DAGVTQSPTHLIKTRGQQVTLRCSPISGHKSVSWYQQVLGQGPQFIFQYYEKEERGRGNFPDRFSARQFPNYSSELNVNALLLGDSALYLCASAGGPYEQYFGPGTRLTVT.

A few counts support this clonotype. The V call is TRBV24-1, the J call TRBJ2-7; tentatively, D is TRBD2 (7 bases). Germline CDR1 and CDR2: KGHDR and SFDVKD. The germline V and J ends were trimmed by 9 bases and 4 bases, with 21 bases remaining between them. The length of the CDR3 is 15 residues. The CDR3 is CATSARGAGQYEQYF. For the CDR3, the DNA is TGTGCCACCTCCGCCCGGGGGGCAGGTCAATACGAGCAGTACTTC.

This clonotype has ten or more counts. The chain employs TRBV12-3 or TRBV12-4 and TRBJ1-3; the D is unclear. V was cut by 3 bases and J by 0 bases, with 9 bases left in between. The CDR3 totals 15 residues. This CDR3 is CASSFGRPSGNTIYF. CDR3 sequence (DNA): TGTGCCAGCAGTTTTGGCCGTCCCTCTGGAAACACCATATATTTT.

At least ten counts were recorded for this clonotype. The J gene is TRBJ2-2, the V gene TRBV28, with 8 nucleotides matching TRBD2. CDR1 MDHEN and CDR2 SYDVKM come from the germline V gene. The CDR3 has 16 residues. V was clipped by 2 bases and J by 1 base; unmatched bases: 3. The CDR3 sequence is CASSLIAGGNTGELFF. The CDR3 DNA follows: TGTGCCAGCAGTTTAATCGCGGGAGGGAACACCGGGGAGCTGTTTTTT.

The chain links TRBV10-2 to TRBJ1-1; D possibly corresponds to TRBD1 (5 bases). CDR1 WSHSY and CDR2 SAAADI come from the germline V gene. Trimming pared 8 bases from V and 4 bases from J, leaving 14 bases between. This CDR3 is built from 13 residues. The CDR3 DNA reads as TGCGCCAGCGGGGGTACACCTGCCACTGAAGCTTTCTTT. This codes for CASGGTPATEAFF.